Listed below are T cell receptor beta chains from one sample, sequenced in a study of T-cell memory formation after mild COVID-19. MiXCR, run by TCRdb on the 5' RACE reads, gives a single entry per CDR3 protein. The data hold about 180,000 distinct CDR3 sequences, with approximately 17% observed a single time. Sequencing input: PBMCs or a T cell subset sorted from them (not recorded which). These receptors were collected from a man between 18 and 29 years old who had mild COVID-19 (a few samples of this study predate the infection). Cell type and time point are not known. Both conserved end residues are part of each CDR3. The D gene is left open where the match is weak. Clone size, where shown, is once, few, many, or a class for clones that have expanded.

TGTGCCACCAGCAGAGAAGTAGTGGATACGCAGTATTTT | CATSREVVDTQYF | TRBJ2-3 | . | . | TRBV15
TGTGCCAGCAGTTACTCGCGGTTGTGGGGGGAGCTGTTTTTT | CASSYSRLWGELFF | TRBJ2-2 | few | . | TRBV6-5
TGTGCCAGCTCAGAGGGACAGGACTACGAGCAGTACTTC | CASSEGQDYEQYF | TRBJ2-7 | . | TRBD1 | TRBV18
TGTGCCAGCAACACGGAGGGGGCTGGAAACACCATATATTTT | CASNTEGAGNTIYF | TRBJ1-3 | few | . | TRBV28
TGTGCCAGCAGTGGCCGTGAGCAGCTAGCCTACAATGAGCAGTTCTTC | CASSGREQLAYNEQFF | TRBJ2-1 | many | . | TRBV6-5
TGTGCCAGCAGCACTATGGACGAGCAGTACTTC | CASSTMDEQYF | TRBJ2-7 | few | . | TRBV28
TGTGCCAGCTCACCACGGGTAACAGCCGCGAACACCGGGGAGCTGTTTTTT | CASSPRVTAANTGELFF | TRBJ2-2 | . | . | TRBV18
TGTGCCAGCAGCTTAGATCTTAGGGCGGGGACCCAGTACTTC | CASSLDLRAGTQYF | TRBJ2-5 | . | . | TRBV7-6
TGTGCCAGCAGCCAAAGATTAGACACTGAAGCTTTCTTT | CASSQRLDTEAFF | TRBJ1-1 | many | . | TRBV7-2
TGCGCCAGCAGCCAAGTTGGCACTGAAGCTTTCTTT | CASSQVGTEAFF | TRBJ1-1 | many | . | TRBV4-3
TGTGCCAGCAGCTTAGGGGGGGACGACAATGAGCAGTTCTTC | CASSLGGDDNEQFF | TRBJ2-1 | . | . | TRBV11-3
TGCAGTGCGATCACTCGAGATCGGGGGGAAAAACTGTTTTTT | CSAITRDRGEKLFF | TRBJ1-4 | . | . | TRBV20-1
TGTGCCAGCAGACTCGAAATTGGAAACACCATATATTTT | CASRLEIGNTIYF | TRBJ1-3 | . | . | TRBV6-5
TGTGCCAGCAGCTCAGGGACTAGCGGGGGGCAGGGAGCGGAAGAGACCCAGTACTTC | CASSSGTSGGQGAEETQYF | TRBJ2-5 | many | TRBD2 | TRBV7-2
TGTGCCAGCAGCTTTGACCAATGGGGAGAGACCCAGTACTTC | CASSFDQWGETQYF | TRBJ2-5 | few | . | TRBV11-2
TGTGCCAGTTCCCGGGTCACAGATACGCAGTATTTT | CASSRVTDTQYF | TRBJ2-3 | many | . | TRBV7-8
TGCGCCAGCAGCCCCCGGGTGTCGGCCAGCCAAGATGAAGCTTTCTTT | CASSPRVSASQDEAFF | TRBJ1-1 | . | . | TRBV5-1
TGTGCCAGCACCCAGCGGCGGGGAAAGACCCAGTACTTC | CASTQRRGKTQYF | TRBJ2-5 | . | . | TRBV7-8
TGTGCCAGCAGTGACTCGCCCGGCACTCCAGATACGCAGTATTTT | CASSDSPGTPDTQYF | TRBJ2-3 | . | . | TRBV6-4
TGCAGGGCCGCTGGGGGGGCAGTCGAAAACTATGGCTACACCTTC | CRAAGGAVENYGYTF | TRBJ1-2 | . | . | TRBV20-1
TGCGCCAGCAGCCAAGGGGACAATGCCTACGAGCAGTACTTC | CASSQGDNAYEQYF | TRBJ2-7 | . | . | TRBV4-1
TGTGCCACCAGTGCCACGGGGTGGGAGGACCCCACCGGGGAGCTGTTTTTT | CATSATGWEDPTGELFF | TRBJ2-2 | few | . | TRBV24-1
TGTGCCAGCAGCTTTTCTAGCGGACGGTGGGCAGATACGCAGTATTTT | CASSFSSGRWADTQYF | TRBJ2-3 | . | TRBD2 | TRBV7-2
TGCGCCAGCAGCATCCCAAGAATACCCCCCTACGAGCAGTACTTC | CASSIPRIPPYEQYF | TRBJ2-7 | few | . | TRBV5-1
TGCAGTGCAGGTACAGGGAGTCTGAACACTGAAGCTTTCTTT | CSAGTGSLNTEAFF | TRBJ1-1 | few | . | TRBV20-1
TGCGCCAGCAGCCAAGATCGGCCGGGATGGAGCAGAAACAATGAGCAGTTCTTC | CASSQDRPGWSRNNEQFF | TRBJ2-1 | once | . | TRBV4-3
TGTGCCAGCCGAGCGGGGGGCCGAGAAGAGCAGTTCTTC | CASRAGGREEQFF | TRBJ2-1 | once | TRBD2 | TRBV19
TGTGCCAGCAAATTCACAGGGGTGTATACGCAGTATTTT | CASKFTGVYTQYF | TRBJ2-3 | . | TRBD1 | TRBV7-2
TGTGCCAGCAGCTTAACGGCAGAGTCTATTGCTTTCTTT | CASSLTAESIAFF | TRBJ1-1 | . | . | TRBV7-9
TGCAGCGTTAGGTCCGGAACTGAAGCTTTCTTT | CSVRSGTEAFF | TRBJ1-1 | . | . | TRBV29-1
TGCGCCAGCAGCTTTCCTAACACAGATACGCAGTATTTT | CASSFPNTDTQYF | TRBJ2-3 | few | . | TRBV5-1
TGTGCCATGGGACTAGCGGGGGGCGCAGCGGGTGAGCAGTTCTTC | CAMGLAGGAAGEQFF | TRBJ2-1 | . | TRBD2 | TRBV10-3
TGTGCCAGCAGCGAGACAGGGGGCGCAAACTATGGCTACACCTTC | CASSETGGANYGYTF | TRBJ1-2 | . | TRBD1 | TRBV6-5
TGTGCCAGCAAACAGAATGAGCAGTTCTTC | CASKQNEQFF | TRBJ2-1 | . | . | TRBV11-2
TGTGCCAGCAGCCTATATGGGGGGCAGTACTTC | CASSLYGGQYF | TRBJ2-7 | . | . | TRBV5-8
TGTGCCAGCAGCGGGGGGACTGAAGCTTTCTTT | CASSGGTEAFF | TRBJ1-1 | few | . | TRBV3-1
TGTGCCAGCAGCTCGGACAGGGGCACAGATACGCAGTATTTT | CASSSDRGTDTQYF | TRBJ2-3 | many | TRBD1 | TRBV7-2
TGTGCCAGCTCACCAGAGCCAAATCAGCCCCAGCATTTT | CASSPEPNQPQHF | TRBJ1-5 | . | . | TRBV18
TGTGCCAGTAGTTCCGGGGGTAGCGCTGAAGCTTTCTTT | CASSSGGSAEAFF | TRBJ1-1 | . | . | TRBV19
TGCGCCAGCAGCATGGGACTAGTGAGTGGAGAGACCCAGTACTTC | CASSMGLVSGETQYF | TRBJ2-5 | many | TRBD2 | TRBV5-1
TGTGCCAGCAGCCAGGCAGTGAGCACAGATACGCAGTATTTT | CASSQAVSTDTQYF | TRBJ2-3 | . | . | TRBV3-1
TGTGCCAGCAGCGTAGCGGGAGGGGCTGGGGCCAACGTCCTGACTTTC | CASSVAGGAGANVLTF | TRBJ2-6 | . | TRBD2 | TRBV9
TGCGCCAGCAGCCCGGACCCGGCAGGGGGCGGTCGGAATGAGCAGTTCTTC | CASSPDPAGGGRNEQFF | TRBJ2-1 | . | TRBD1 | TRBV5-1
TGTGCTAGTGAGGGGGAGAGGCCCACAGATACGCAGTATTTT | CASEGERPTDTQYF | TRBJ2-3 | . | . | TRBV12-5
TGTGCCAGCAGCTTAGCCTCTACCGATTTTTTAAACTATGGCTACACCTTC | CASSLASTDFLNYGYTF | TRBJ1-2 | once | . | TRBV7-2
TGTGCCAGCAGCGCCGGTACAGGACAGAGGGAGTTCTTC | CASSAGTGQREFF | TRBJ2-1 | . | . | TRBV5-4
TGTGCCAGCAGCTTCCGCAAGCCTGAAGAGACCCAGTACTTC | CASSFRKPEETQYF | TRBJ2-5 | many | . | TRBV11-2
TGTGCCAGCAGCTTAGATTTCCAGGGTGATGGCTACACCTTC | CASSLDFQGDGYTF | TRBJ1-2 | . | . | TRBV11-2